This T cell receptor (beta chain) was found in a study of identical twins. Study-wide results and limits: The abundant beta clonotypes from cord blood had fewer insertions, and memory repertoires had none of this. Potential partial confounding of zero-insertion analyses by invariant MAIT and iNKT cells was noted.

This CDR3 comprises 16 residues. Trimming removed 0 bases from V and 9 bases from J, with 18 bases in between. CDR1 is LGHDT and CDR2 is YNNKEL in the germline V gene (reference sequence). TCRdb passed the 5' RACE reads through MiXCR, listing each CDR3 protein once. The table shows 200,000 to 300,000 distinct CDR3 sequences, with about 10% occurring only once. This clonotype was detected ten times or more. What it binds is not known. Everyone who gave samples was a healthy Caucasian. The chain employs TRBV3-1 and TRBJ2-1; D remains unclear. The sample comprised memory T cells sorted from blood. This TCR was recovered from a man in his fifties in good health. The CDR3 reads CASSQDRARSSGEQFF. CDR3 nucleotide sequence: TGTGCCAGCAGCCAAGATCGGGCTAGATCAAGTGGTGAGCAGTTCTTC.